This TCR beta chain was recovered during a study of control samples from healthy donors and cancer patients. The data were produced by immunoSEQ multiplex PCR, yet TCRdb's version contains in-frame clones alone and is incomplete. The data hold some 150,000 clones, with roughly 92% observed a single time. CDR1 and CDR2 (germline): WNHNN, SYGVQD (reference sequence). Trimming removed 7 bases from V and 4 bases from J, with 20 bases in between. This CDR3 has 16 amino acids. The chain links TRBV10-1 to TRBJ1-3; a weak D match, TRBD1 (6 bases). Sequencing used blood. This clonotype was obtained from a man between 35 and 55 years old in good health. CDR3 nucleotide sequence: TGCGCCAGCATGCCGGGGGGCCTACCTGCAGGAAACACCATATATTTT. The encoded protein is CASMPGGLPAGNTIYF.